Detailed here is one T cell receptor (beta chain). No cognate antigen has been identified for it. No much larger clone exists at a distance of one base, and base qualities are not known. This entry is derived from a study of blood T cell repertoires in COVID-19 (dated by TCRdb to between 2020 and 2021). As for the study more broadly: Collaborator samples came from the United States, Italy and Spain and covered acute and convalescent phases of COVID-19. The repertoires were released in a freely available public database intended as a resource for research on the immune response to SARS-CoV-2. Nearly every sample came with metadata listing a de-identified subject ID, COVID-19 status, age in years and sex. The material from the prospective study consisted of cDNA or gDNA derived from T cells, B-cell-depleted T cells, or PBMCs. Subjects who had been exposed to COVID-19, were actively infected with it, or had recovered from it provided the deeply sampled blood TCRbeta repertoires that made up the dataset. Where HLA class I and class II types were available, the types were taken from metadata supplied by the sample provider, not from assay-based typing. The samples were drawn from two sources: the first 160 participants of the ongoing ImmuneRACE study, and 950 to 1,500 subjects contributed by 6 global collaborators.

The paper as a whole reports these results and caveats: The amount of clinical and demographic metadata varied by source and participant and was provided uncurated.

Taken from cysteine to phenylalanine, the CDR3 has 13 residues. CDR3 DNA is the only sequence kept; it has 39 bases, read in frame from the first base. The germline V gene (reference sequence) yields LNHDA for CDR1 and SQIVND for CDR2. The trim is 4 bases for V and 6 bases for J, with a gap of 9 bases between the germline ends. The immunoSEQ Assay, a bias-controlled multiplex PCR, was used to amplify TCRbeta CDR3 regions from genomic DNA. Concerning the study's data processing: Nucleated cell counts per sample were estimated from amplification of reference gene primers within the assay. To quantify the absolute abundance of each unique TCRbeta CDR3 rearrangement, sequence reads were collapsed and filtered. For each sample, productive Simpson clonality was calculated as the square root of Simpson's diversity index across productive rearrangements. Not all clones reach the TCRdb copy of this immuneACCESS table, which keeps in-frame sequences only. Checked studies attribute under half of the gap to unresolved V genes and leave the rest unexplained. V, J and clone size are those of that table, while D and trimming were read from the DNA. The sample data list about 160,000 clones, and under 90% of these were observed just once. The top ten clones comprise around 7.1% of the sample.

Participants in the prospective study were enrolled through a virtual design, were aged about 18 to 100 years, and lived in about 25 United States geographic areas. To assign participants to cohorts, the prospective study relied on clinical history that participants themselves reported in a screening survey and a study questionnaire. For ImmuneRACE Cohort 3, a participant was defined as recovered based on two consecutive negative NP/OP PCR tests, clearance by a healthcare professional, or resolution of symptoms. Each participant in the prospective study had whole blood, serum and a nasopharyngeal or oropharyngeal swab collected by mobile phlebotomists. Additional blood draws and questionnaires over an approximately two-month period could optionally be provided by prospective study participants. Before DNA extraction, prospective study blood samples were shipped either frozen or at room temperature.

Sequencing was done on a sample of PBMCs or T cells enriched from blood (not recorded which). This receptor was identified in a man in his fifties who had recovered from COVID-19. Here the chain combines TRBV19 and TRBJ2-2; the D gene is unclear. The encoded CDR3 is CASSTTKAGELFF. DNA sequence: TGTGCCAGTAGTACTACTAAGGCCGGGGAGCTGTTTTTT.